A single sample is the source of the 26 T cell receptor beta chains below, sequenced in a study of T-cell reconstitution after alpha-beta-depleted transplantation in children. Researchers prepared the TCRbeta library using unique molecular identifiers, the study reports. TCRdb re-derived calls from the PCR reads in MiXCR, one entry per CDR3 protein. The table has about 420,000 distinct CDR3 sequences, about 11% seen once. The input for sequencing was PBMCs from the stem cell graft donor, taken from the stem cell graft. The source of these receptors is a human donor who donated a stem cell graft to a child with acute myeloid leukemia.

The chain employs TRBV5-4 and TRBJ2-1; no definite D call. The CDR3 has 14 amino acids. Germline lookup yields CDR1 SGHNT and CDR2 YYREEE (reference sequence). V lost 6 bases and J lost 6, with 16 bases in between. Written as DNA, the CDR3 is TGTGCCAGCAACTCAATCGACGGACCCAATGAGCAGTTCTTC. Translation gives CASNSIDGPNEQFF.

There are many counts of this clonotype. The chain carries TRBV5-6 and TRBJ1-1; possible D gene TRBD1, 6 bases. V lost 1 base to trimming and J lost 3 bases, with 10 bases between them. The germline CDR1 and CDR2 sequences are SGHDT and YYEEEE. The CDR3 sequence is 14 residues long. The CDR3: CASSLLQGHTEAFF. The CDR3 DNA reads TGTGCCAGCAGCTTGCTTCAGGGGCACACTGAAGCTTTCTTT.

The chain recombines TRBV30 with TRBJ2-1; D is possibly TRBD2 (5 bases). In germline, CDR1 is GTSNPN, CDR2 SVGIG (reference sequence). The CDR3 spans 12 residues. V gave up 2 bases and J gave up 5 bases, with 7 bases separating them. As DNA, the CDR3 is TGTGCCTGGAGTATCGGGAACAATGAGCAGTTCTTC. Protein product: CAWSIGNNEQFF.

Worth noting for this clonotype: A much bigger clone sits one base away, suggesting this may be a read error. V is TRBV7-6 and J is TRBJ2-5; D remains unclear. In germline, CDR1 is SGHVS, CDR2 FNYEAQ. This CDR3 is 13 amino acids long. Trimming took 1 base from V and 0 from J, leaving 3 bases between them. In DNA, the CDR3 is TGTGCCAGCAGCTTAGACCACCAAGAGACCCAGTACTTC. Translated, it gives CASSLDHQETQYF.

The chain links TRBV4-2 to TRBJ2-3; D could derive from TRBD1 or TRBD2 (7 bases each). This CDR3 region has 16 residues. V was shortened by 1 base and J by 5 bases, with 16 bases between the two germline ends. In germline, CDR1 is LGHNA, CDR2 YNFKEQ. The CDR3 reads CASSQGQGGGRDTQYF. CDR3 DNA: TGTGCCAGCAGCCAAGGACAAGGGGGCGGGAGAGATACGCAGTATTTT.

V gene TRBV11-2 combines with J gene TRBJ2-7; maybe TRBD2 (5 bases). This CDR3 has 18 amino acids. V gave up 6 bases and J gave up 1 base, with 25 bases separating them. Germline CDR1 SGHAT, CDR2 FQNNGV. CDR3 loop: CASSSGGNFLAGSYEQYF. CDR3 in DNA: TGTGCCAGCAGTTCCGGAGGAAATTTCTTGGCCGGATCCTACGAGCAGTACTTC.

The table lists this clonotype with a few counts. The rearrangement uses TRBV27 and TRBJ2-3; possibly TRBD2 for D (6 bases). V was clipped by 2 bases and J by 2 bases, with 11 bases between them. CDR3 length: 15 amino acids. Germline CDR1 and CDR2: MNHEY and SMNVEV (reference sequence). The CDR3 sequence: CASSLKGGHTDTQYF. The CDR3 nucleotides read TGTGCCAGCAGTTTAAAGGGAGGACACACAGATACGCAGTATTTT.

Worth noting for this clonotype: Being one base from a much bigger clone, this may be a read error. The rearrangement joins TRBV2 to TRBJ2-3; 8 bases line up with TRBD1. This CDR3 region has 11 residues. CDR1 and CDR2 from the germline V gene are SNHLY and FYNNEI. DNA for the CDR3: TGTGCCACCAGTCTCGGACAGGGTTTGTATTTT. Protein product: CATSLGQGLYF.

This chain connects TRBV18 to TRBJ2-3; TRBD1 is a possible D gene (5 bases). Between the trimmed V and J ends, which lost 3 bases and 5 bases, there was a span of 9 bases. This CDR3 contains 13 residues. In germline, CDR1 is KGHSH, CDR2 LQKENI. The CDR3 sequence: CASSPDQGDTQYF. Here the CDR3 DNA reads TGTGCCAGCTCACCGGATCAGGGAGATACGCAGTATTTT.

The chain has TRBV20-1 and TRBJ1-6; perhaps TRBD1 as D (6 bases). Germline CDR1 DFQATT, CDR2 SNEGSKA (reference sequence). V was clipped by 0 bases and J by 0 bases, with 12 bases between them. The CDR3 contains 17 residues. CDR3 coding DNA: TGCAGTGCTAGAGATGGGGGCAGGAGCTCCTATAATTCACCCCTCCACTTT. It is translated as CSARDGGRSSYNSPLHF.

This clonotype was observed many times. The gene calls are TRBV5-1 and TRBJ2-1, with TRBD2 matching 7 bases. In germline, CDR1 is SGHRS, CDR2 YFSETQ. This CDR3 is built from 15 residues. The ends lost 0 bases at V and 6 bases at J; junction bases unmatched: 6. The CDR3 DNA reads TGCGCCAGCAGCTTGGTGGTGGCTAGCGGCAATGAGCAGTTCTTC. This gives the protein CASSLVVASGNEQFF. The entire variable domain, with the rest obtained from reference TRBV5-1 and TRBJ2-1, is as follows: KAGVTQTPRYLIKTRGQQVTLSCSPISGHRSVSWYQQTPGQGLQFLFEYFSETQRNKGNFPGRFSGRQFSNSRSEMNVSTLELGDSALYLCASSLVVASGNEQFFGPGTRLTVL.

The chain carries TRBV4-2 and TRBJ1-1; a possible D gene is TRBD1 (5 bases). Trimming stripped 1 base from V and 2 bases from J, with 14 bases between. The V gene's germline CDR1 is LGHNA and CDR2 YNFKEQ. The length of the CDR3 is 16 residues. CDR3 in amino acids: CASSQAPGTANTEAFF. The CDR3 DNA follows: TGTGCCAGCAGCCAAGCACCCGGGACGGCCAACACTGAAGCTTTCTTT.

The CDR3 here is CASSEVPQPQHF. The CDR3, as DNA: TGTGCCAGCAGTGAAGTGCCTCAGCCCCAGCATTTT. This chain uses TRBV6-1 with TRBJ1-5; D gene ambiguous. Germline V gives CDR1 MNHNS, CDR2 SASEGT. V shed 1 base and J shed 6 bases, with 4 bases lying between them. CDR3 length: 12 residues.

This clonotype was seen only a few times. This chain connects TRBV20-1 to TRBJ1-3, with 9 bases matching TRBD1. The junction had 7 bases not matched to a gene; V was cut back by 6 bases and J by 4 bases. Germline CDR1 is DFQATT and CDR2 is SNEGSKA (reference sequence). The CDR3 consists of 14 residues. Here the CDR3 DNA reads TGCAGTGCCCAACAGGGGGCGGAAGGAAACACCATATATTTT. This gives the protein CSAQQGAEGNTIYF.

This clonotype was counted between two and nine times. The V call is TRBV6-5, the J call TRBJ2-7; no clear D. The CDR3 loop spans 13 amino acids. Per germline, CDR1 MNHEY and CDR2 SVGAGI. V dropped 2 bases and J dropped 6 bases, with 11 bases sitting between them. CDR3 sequence (DNA): TGTGCCAGCAGTTACGGAAAGGGAAGCGAGCAGTACTTC. This sequence encodes CASSYGKGSEQYF.

The genes are TRBV6-1 and TRBJ2-5; D is uncertain. Trimming stripped 2 bases from V and 4 bases from J, with 5 bases between. The length of the CDR3 is 12 residues. Per germline, CDR1 MNHNS and CDR2 SASEGT. CDR3 protein: CASSEFRETQYF. The CDR3 DNA is TGTGCCAGCAGTGAATTTCGAGAGACCCAGTACTTC.

This clonotype has a handful of counts. The chain joins TRBV7-2 to TRBJ2-5; 12 bases are shared with TRBD2. This CDR3 has 17 amino acids. From germline, CDR1 is SGHTA and CDR2 FQGNSA. The ends lost 2 bases at V and 7 bases at J; junction bases unmatched: 11. This CDR3 reads CASSLTPLAGGQRTQYF. The CDR3 DNA reads as TGTGCCAGCAGCTTAACTCCTCTAGCGGGAGGGCAACGGACCCAGTACTTC.

This clonotype was recorded once. The CDR3 does not close with the conserved phenylalanine or tryptophan, likely indicating a read error. CDR3 region: CAISGLAGDSYNEQFL. CDR3 bases: TGTGCCATCAGTGGACTAGCGGGAGATTCCTACAATGAGCAGTTCTTG. The chain has TRBV10-3 and TRBJ2-1; the match to TRBD2 covers 12 bases. The V gene end was trimmed by 4 bases and the J gene end by 1 base; junction bases not matched to a gene: 2. Germline V gene sequence: CDR1 ENHRY, CDR2 SYGVKD. The CDR3 covers 16 residues.

This clonotype was counted a few times. The gene calls are TRBV20-1 and TRBJ2-1, with TRBD2 identical over 12 bases. Germline V lookup: CDR1 DFQATT, CDR2 SNEGSKA (reference sequence). J was trimmed by 12 bases and V by 5 bases; bases with no gene match: 11. The CDR3 loop spans 14 amino acids. CDR3 in amino acids: CSASLTSGGPGQFF. CDR3 DNA: TGCAGTGCTTCCTTGACTAGCGGGGGCCCGGGGCAGTTCTTC.

Ten or more counts support this clonotype. Written as DNA, the CDR3 is TGTGCCATCAGCAGAAGGGGTGCAGGAGGCGGTCAAGCAGATACGCAGTATTTT. The encoded protein is CAISRRGAGGGQADTQYF. The chain uses TRBV10-3 and TRBJ2-3; D might be TRBD1 or TRBD2, each matching 5 bases. V was pared by 6 bases and J by 4 bases, with 26 bases between. Looked up from germline, CDR1 is ENHRY and CDR2 is SYGVKD. CDR3 length: 18 amino acids.

The chain joins TRBV12-3 or TRBV12-4 to TRBJ2-1; possibly TRBD2 for D (6 bases). This CDR3 is built from 16 residues. Trimming left V 6 bases short and J 4 bases short, with 19 bases between. The CDR3 nucleotides are TGTGCCAGCAGGCGGGAACAGCTAATAACATACAATGAGCAGTTCTTC. Translated, it gives CASRREQLITYNEQFF.

The CDR3 DNA sequence: TGTGCCAGCAGGAAGGCGGGGCCGTTCCAAGAGACCCAGTACTTC. Translation: CASRKAGPFQETQYF. The V call is TRBV12-3 or TRBV12-4, the J call TRBJ2-5; tentative D call: TRBD2 (6 bases). The CDR3 totals 15 residues. V was pared by 6 bases and J by 1 base, with 15 bases between.

A note on this clonotype: A read error is possible here, since a much larger clone lies one base away. This chain links TRBV12-3 or TRBV12-4 with TRBJ2-3; TRBD2 is a possible D gene (6 bases). This CDR3 region has 14 residues. CDR3 sequence reads: CASSLAGLEGGGAF. The CDR3 DNA reads as TGTGCCAGCAGTTTAGCGGGGCTCGAGGGTGGAGGGGCTTTT.

J is TRBJ2-7 and V is TRBV29-1, with D perhaps matching TRBD1 (5 bases). CDR1 is SQVTM, CDR2 ANQGSEA, per germline. The CDR3 runs 11 residues. V was clipped by 3 bases and J by 10 bases, with 13 bases between them. The CDR3 bases are TGCAGCGTTGACTTTGGGGCAAGCCAGTACTTC. Protein: CSVDFGASQYF.

The V gene is TRBV5-4, the J gene TRBJ2-3; 11 bases fit TRBD2. Germline assignment: CDR1 SGHNT and CDR2 YYREEE (reference sequence). This CDR3 spans 19 amino acids. Unmatched junction bases numbered 13, after V lost 0 bases and J lost 4 bases. CDR3 bases: TGTGCCAGCAGCTTGGAGGGTGTGTCTAGCGGGAGGCGCGCAGATACGCAGTATTTT. Protein: CASSLEGVSSGRRADTQYF.

This chain links TRBV6-5 with TRBJ1-6; the match to TRBD1 covers 7 bases. Germline V lookup: CDR1 MNHEY, CDR2 SVGAGI. This CDR3 is 14 amino acids long. V shed 2 bases and J 7 bases; nucleotides not matched to a gene: 2. The CDR3 DNA follows: TGTGCCAGCAGTTACACGGGACAGAATTCACCCCTCCACTTT. Protein: CASSYTGQNSPLHF.